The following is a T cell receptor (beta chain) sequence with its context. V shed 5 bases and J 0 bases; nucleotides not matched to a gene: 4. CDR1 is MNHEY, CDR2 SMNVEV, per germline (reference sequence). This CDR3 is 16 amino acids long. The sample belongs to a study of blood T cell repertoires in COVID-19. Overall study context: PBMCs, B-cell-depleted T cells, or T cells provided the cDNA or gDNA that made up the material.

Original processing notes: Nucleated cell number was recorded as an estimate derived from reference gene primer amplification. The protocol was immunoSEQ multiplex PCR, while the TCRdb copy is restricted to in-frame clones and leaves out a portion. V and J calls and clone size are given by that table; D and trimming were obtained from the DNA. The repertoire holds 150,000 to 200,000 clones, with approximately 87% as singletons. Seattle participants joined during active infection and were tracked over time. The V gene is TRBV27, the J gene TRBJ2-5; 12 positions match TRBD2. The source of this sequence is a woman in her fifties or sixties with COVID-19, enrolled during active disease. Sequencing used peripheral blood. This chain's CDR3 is CASSTRLAGDQETQYF. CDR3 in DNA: TGTGCCAGCAGTACGAGACTAGCGGGAGACCAAGAGACCCAGTACTTC.